The source of this T cell receptor (beta chain) is a study of OX40 agonist ivuxolimab in advanced cancers. Details on this clone: The target antigen is unknown.

Study observations and caveats: By week 6 at 0.1 to 3.0 mg/kg, blood CD4+ and CD8+ T cells had expanded clonally. It was also the case that some nonresponders had low normalized T-cell clonal expansion.

Method: immunoSEQ multiplex PCR; TCRdb's copy keeps in-frame clones and lacks some. In the table there are some 42,000 clones, over 75% of which are singletons. This specimen was CD4+ or CD8+ T cells sorted from blood, taken in a trial of the OX40 agonist ivuxolimab. This sequence originates from an adult with an advanced solid tumor such as melanoma, head and neck, liver or kidney cancer.

The CDR3 region is CASSPSGFLGNEQYF. The CDR3 DNA sequence: TGTGCCAGCAGTCCGAGTGGGTTCTTGGGAAACGAGCAGTACTTC. The V gene is TRBV6-5, the J gene TRBJ2-7; no firm D call. With 5 bases removed from V and 5 bases from J, the gap between germline ends came to 19 bases. The CDR3 has 15 amino acids. CDR1 MNHEY and CDR2 SVGAGI come from the germline V gene.